Each of the 15 T cell receptor beta chains below was sequenced from the same sample in a study of T-cell memory formation after mild COVID-19. TCRdb called the 5' RACE reads again in MiXCR, with one record for every CDR3 protein. This table has under 700,000 distinct CDR3 sequences, 20% appearing once. Sequencing was carried out using PBMCs or a T cell subset sorted from them (not recorded which). These receptor sequences come from an adult woman who had mild COVID-19 (a few samples of this study predate the infection). Cell type and time point are not known.

The chain carries TRBV4-3 and TRBJ1-3, with 8 positions matching TRBD1. The CDR3 covers 17 residues. The V segment lost 1 base and the J segment 0 bases; nucleotides outside the gene matches: 5. CDR1 LGHNA and CDR2 YSLEER come from the germline V gene. The CDR3 coding sequence is TGCGCCAGCAGCCAAGCCCGACAGGGGTCCTCTGGAAACACCATATATTTT. It is translated as CASSQARQGSSGNTIYF.

This clonotype was counted between two and nine times. The V and J genes are TRBV23-1 and TRBJ2-3; possibly TRBD2 for D (6 bases). TRBV23-1 is labeled an ORF, and its function is uncertain. V lost 0 bases and J 0 bases, leaving 13 bases between the germline ends. There are 17 residues in the CDR3. The CDR3 spells CASSQSASGLSTDTQYF. The CDR3 DNA sequence: TGCGCCAGCAGTCAATCAGCCAGCGGGCTTAGCACAGATACGCAGTATTTT.

The gene calls are TRBV18 and TRBJ1-1; D is unclear. Trimming stripped 6 bases from V and 0 bases from J, with 11 bases between. This CDR3 contains 14 residues. The V gene's germline CDR1 is KGHSH and CDR2 LQKENI. The CDR3 DNA is TGTGCCAGCTCCACCACGAGGATGAACACTGAAGCTTTCTTT. Protein: CASSTTRMNTEAFF. The whole variable domain, filled in from reference TRBV18 and TRBJ1-1, reads NAGVMQNPRHLVRRRGQEARLRCSPMKGHSHVYWYRQLPEEGLKFMVYLQKENIIDESGMPKERFSAEFPKEGPSILRIQQVVRGDSAAYFCASSTTRMNTEAFFGQGTRLTVV.

The chain is built from TRBV7-3 and TRBJ1-1; no clear D gene. The CDR3 covers 14 residues. Trimming shortened V by 0 bases and J by 7 bases, and 12 bases separated the two germline ends. Germline-derived CDR1 and CDR2 are SGHTA and FQGTGA. The CDR3: CASSLTPGFGEAFF. CDR3 DNA: TGTGCCAGCAGCTTAACACCGGGGTTCGGTGAAGCTTTCTTT.

V and J are TRBV5-1 and TRBJ2-5, with 7 bases identical to TRBD1. V shed 3 bases, J shed 4 bases, and the junction held 6 bases outside the gene matches. Germline V gene lookup returns CDR1 SGHRS and CDR2 YFSETQ. CDR3 size: 14 residues. In nucleotides, the CDR3 is TGCGCCAGCAGCTCAGACAGGGATTTAGAGACCCAGTACTTC. Translation gives CASSSDRDLETQYF. Combining the CDR3 with reference TRBV5-1 and TRBJ2-5 gives the whole variable domain KAGVTQTPRYLIKTRGQQVTLSCSPISGHRSVSWYQQTPGQGLQFLFEYFSETQRNKGNFPGRFSGRQFSNSRSEMNVSTLELGDSALYLCASSSDRDLETQYFGPGTRLLVL.

This clonotype was detected only a few times. V is TRBV11-2 and J is TRBJ2-7; no clear D. From germline, CDR1 is SGHAT and CDR2 FQNNGV. The V gene lost 0 bases and the J gene lost 2 bases, with 11 bases spanning the gap. The CDR3 runs to 15 residues. The CDR3 sequence is CASSLESSETYEQYF. The DNA for the CDR3 is TGTGCCAGCAGCTTAGAGAGTTCAGAGACCTACGAGCAGTACTTC.

The chain uses TRBV27 and TRBJ1-2; 9 nucleotides match TRBD1. The germline CDR1 and CDR2 sequences are MNHEY and SMNVEV (reference sequence). The CDR3 runs to 15 residues. J lost 8 bases, V lost 5 bases, and 12 bases had no gene match. Written as DNA, the CDR3 is TGTGCCAGCAGTCAACAGGGGGCAGATCTCCAAGGCTACACCTTC. Amino acid sequence: CASSQQGADLQGYTF.

This clonotype was observed a handful of times. The DNA of the CDR3 is TGTGCCAGCAGCTTAAATGGCGCAAGTATAGAGCCCCAGCATTTT. Its protein is CASSLNGASIEPQHF. The V and J genes are TRBV7-3 and TRBJ1-5; no firm D call. CDR3 length: 15 amino acids. CDR1 is SGHTA, CDR2 FQGTGA, per germline. The V gene lost 1 base and the J gene lost 8 bases, with 15 bases spanning the gap. The variable domain in full, completed from reference TRBV7-3 and TRBJ1-5, reads GAGVSQTPSNKVTEKGKYVELRCDPISGHTALYWYRQSLGQGPEFLIYFQGTGAADDSGLPNDRFFAVRPEGSVSTLKIQRTERGDSAVYLCASSLNGASIEPQHFGDGTRLSIL.

The chain couples TRBV20-1 to TRBJ2-2; 9 positions agree with TRBD2. V trimming: 6 bases; J trimming: 5 bases; junction bases outside the gene matches: 7. The CDR3 is made up of 14 amino acids. The germline V gene encodes CDR1 DFQATT and CDR2 SNEGSKA (reference sequence). Here the CDR3 DNA reads TGCAGTGCGATTAGCGGGAGTAGTACCGGGGAGCTGTTTTTT. Its protein product is CSAISGSSTGELFF.

The rearrangement links TRBV7-9 to TRBJ1-4; no clear D. CDR3 size: 15 residues. Germline V gene lookup returns CDR1 SEHNR and CDR2 FQNEAQ (reference sequence). The germline V and J ends were trimmed by 0 bases and 7 bases, with 12 bases remaining between them. The CDR3 loop is CASSLAHSPLEKLFF. In DNA, the CDR3 is TGTGCCAGCAGCTTAGCGCACTCCCCCCTTGAAAAACTGTTTTTT.

The gene calls are TRBV7-3 and TRBJ2-1; 14 nucleotides agree with TRBD2. The J segment lost 6 bases and the V segment lost 5 bases, leaving 3 bases of the junction unmatched. CDR3 length: 15 amino acids. The germline V gene encodes CDR1 SGHTA and CDR2 FQGTGA. The CDR3 sequence is CASSNGLAGGNEQFF. CDR3 nucleotide sequence: TGTGCCAGCAGCAATGGACTAGCGGGAGGCAATGAGCAGTTCTTC.

The rearrangement links TRBV14 to TRBJ2-7; D ambiguous. Trimming left V 1 base short and J 6 bases short, with 7 bases between. The CDR3 sequence is 12 residues long. Germline V lookup: CDR1 SGHDN, CDR2 FVKESK. The CDR3 loop reads CASSQVTREQYF. DNA for the CDR3: TGTGCCAGCAGCCAAGTTACACGCGAGCAGTACTTC.

Only a few counts were recorded for this clonotype. The chain joins TRBV4-2 to TRBJ2-1; 8 bases are a match to TRBD2. The germline V gene encodes CDR1 LGHNA and CDR2 YNFKEQ. There are 16 residues in the CDR3. V was clipped by 0 bases and J by 8 bases; unmatched bases: 9. The CDR3 loop is CASSQDLREGRDEQFF. The CDR3 nucleotides read TGTGCCAGCAGCCAAGATCTCCGGGAGGGCCGGGATGAGCAGTTCTTC.

The chain employs TRBV7-6 and TRBJ2-7; D unresolved. The germline CDR1 and CDR2 sequences are SGHVS and FNYEAQ. V lost 5 bases to trimming and J lost 0 bases, with 11 bases between them. The length of the CDR3 is 14 residues. The CDR3 bases are TGTGCCAGCAGCCCCGTCCCGGGCTCCTACGAGCAGTACTTC. This encodes CASSPVPGSYEQYF.

V is TRBV20-1 and J is TRBJ1-2; possibly TRBD1 for D (5 bases). Germline V gene sequence: CDR1 DFQATT, CDR2 SNEGSKA (reference sequence). V shed 6 bases and J shed 8 bases, with 16 bases lying between them. This CDR3 region has 12 residues. The CDR3 coding sequence is TGCAGTGCCGTTGGCGTCGACAGCGGCTACACCTTC. It encodes CSAVGVDSGYTF.